This TCR beta chain was profiled in a study of T cell repertoires in cytomegalovirus infection. The study, taken as a whole, reports: Summed frequency of public TCR beta families distinguished CMV carriers with the relevant HLA.

In TCRdb, the reads were re-called with MiXCR into one record per CDR3 protein. This table holds about 700,000 distinct CDR3 sequences, about 30% found once. As concerns this clonotype: What it recognizes is unknown.

Between the trimmed V and J ends, which lost 2 bases and 5 bases, there was a span of 8 bases. The CDR3 has 13 amino acids. The J gene is TRBJ2-3, the V gene TRBV12-3 or TRBV12-4, with D possibly matching TRBD2 (5 bases). This TCR was sampled from a human donor in good health (CMV status not recorded). Some clones in this sample may be carry-over from other donors' samples. Sequences were derived from cultured PBMCs, sampled from culture after CMV antigen stimulation. DNA of the CDR3: TGTGCCAGCAGTTTACTGGGGAGAGATACGCAGTATTTT. It is translated as CASSLLGRDTQYF.